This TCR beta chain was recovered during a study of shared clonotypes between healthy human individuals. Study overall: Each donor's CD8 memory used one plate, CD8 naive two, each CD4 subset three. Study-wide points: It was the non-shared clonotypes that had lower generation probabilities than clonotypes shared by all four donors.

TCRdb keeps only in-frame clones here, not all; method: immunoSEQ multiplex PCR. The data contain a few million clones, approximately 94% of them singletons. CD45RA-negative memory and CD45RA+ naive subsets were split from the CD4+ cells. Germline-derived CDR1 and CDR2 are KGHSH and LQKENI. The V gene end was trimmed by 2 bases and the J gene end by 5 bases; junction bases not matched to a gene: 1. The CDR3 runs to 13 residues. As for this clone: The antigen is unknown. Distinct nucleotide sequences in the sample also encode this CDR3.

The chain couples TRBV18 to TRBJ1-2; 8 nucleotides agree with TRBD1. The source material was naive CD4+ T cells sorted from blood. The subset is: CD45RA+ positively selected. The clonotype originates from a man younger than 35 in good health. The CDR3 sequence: CASSPDRGYGYTF. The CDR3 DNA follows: TGTGCCAGCTCACCAGACAGGGGATATGGCTACACCTTC.